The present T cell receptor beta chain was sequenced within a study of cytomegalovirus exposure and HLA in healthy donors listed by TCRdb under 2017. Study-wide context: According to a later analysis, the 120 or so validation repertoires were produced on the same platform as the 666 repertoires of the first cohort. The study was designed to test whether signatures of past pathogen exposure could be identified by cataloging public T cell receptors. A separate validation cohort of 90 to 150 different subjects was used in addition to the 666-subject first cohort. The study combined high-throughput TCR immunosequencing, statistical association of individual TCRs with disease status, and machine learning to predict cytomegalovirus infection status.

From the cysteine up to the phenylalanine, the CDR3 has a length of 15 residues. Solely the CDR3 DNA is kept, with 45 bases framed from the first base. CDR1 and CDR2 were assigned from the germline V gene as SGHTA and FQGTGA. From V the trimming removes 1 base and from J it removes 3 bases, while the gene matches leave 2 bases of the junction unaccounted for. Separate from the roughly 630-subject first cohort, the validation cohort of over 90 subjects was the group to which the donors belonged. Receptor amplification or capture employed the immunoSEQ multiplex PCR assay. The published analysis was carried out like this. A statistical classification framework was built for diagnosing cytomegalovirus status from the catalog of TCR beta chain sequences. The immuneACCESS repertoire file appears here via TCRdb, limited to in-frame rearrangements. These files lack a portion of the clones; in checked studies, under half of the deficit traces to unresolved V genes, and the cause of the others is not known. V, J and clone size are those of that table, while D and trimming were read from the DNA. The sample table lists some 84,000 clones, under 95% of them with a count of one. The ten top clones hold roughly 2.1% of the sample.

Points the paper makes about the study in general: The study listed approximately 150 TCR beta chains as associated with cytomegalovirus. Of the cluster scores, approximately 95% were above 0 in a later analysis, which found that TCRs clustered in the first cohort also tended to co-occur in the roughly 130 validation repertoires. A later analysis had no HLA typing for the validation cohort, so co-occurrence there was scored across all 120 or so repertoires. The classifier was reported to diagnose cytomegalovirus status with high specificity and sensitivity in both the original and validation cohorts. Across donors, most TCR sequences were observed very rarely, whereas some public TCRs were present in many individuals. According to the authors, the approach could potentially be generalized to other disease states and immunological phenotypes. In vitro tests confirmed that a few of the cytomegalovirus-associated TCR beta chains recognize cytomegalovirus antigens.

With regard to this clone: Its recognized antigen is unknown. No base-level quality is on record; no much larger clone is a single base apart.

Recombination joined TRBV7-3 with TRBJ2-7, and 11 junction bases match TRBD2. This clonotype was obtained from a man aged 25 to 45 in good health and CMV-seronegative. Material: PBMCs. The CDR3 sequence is CASSLNSGRVYEQYF. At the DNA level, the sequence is TGTGCCAGCAGCTTAAATAGCGGGAGGGTCTACGAGCAGTACTTC.